This T cell receptor (beta chain) was sequenced during a study of blood T cell repertoires in COVID-19. Authors' processing steps: The authors estimated nucleated cell counts from reference gene primer amplification. Profiling relied on immunoSEQ multiplex PCR, and the TCRdb table lists in-frame clones only, not all of them. The V and J calls and clone size were taken over from that table, and D and trimming were inferred from the DNA. The table records about 240,000 clones, roughly 82% of them present only once. Germline values: CDR1 SGHRS, CDR2 YFSETQ. Between the trimmed V and J ends, which lost 0 bases and 4 bases, there was a span of 11 bases. The CDR3 spans 14 residues.

This chain connects TRBV5-1 to TRBJ2-7, with a weak D call TRBD1 (6 bases). The clonotype was recovered from a man older than 75 with acute or convalescent COVID-19. Sequences were obtained from peripheral blood. In nucleotides, the CDR3 is TGCGCCAGCAGCTTGGCACAGGGCTTTTACGAGCAGTACTTC. It codes for CASSLAQGFYEQYF.